Each of the 3 T cell receptor beta chains below was sequenced from the same sample in a study of human T cells and chemical hapten exposure. Using its own MiXCR run on the RACE reads, TCRdb lists one record per CDR3 protein. The sample yields around 67,000 distinct CDR3 sequences, roughly 8.5% seen once. Time point denoted: patch test 2, 6 weeks after DPC sensitization. Treatment given: therapeutic diphenylcyclopropenone sensitization with weekly scalp DPC. The material sequenced was whole blood, taken in connection with sensitization to the hapten diphenylcyclopropenone (DPC). The receptors here all came from a woman aged 50 to 65 with alopecia areata. Some clones in this sample may be carry-over from other donors' samples.

The V gene is TRBV5-1, the J gene TRBJ2-7; no reliable D call. The germline CDR1 and CDR2 sequences are SGHRS and YFSETQ. Trimming took 0 bases from V and 4 from J, leaving 8 bases between them. There are 13 residues in the CDR3. The CDR3 DNA reads TGCGCCAGCAGCTTGGACCTGGGGTACGAGCAGTACTTC. This translates into CASSLDLGYEQYF.

The gene calls are TRBV28 and TRBJ2-7; D may be TRBD1 or TRBD2 (6 bases each). With 2 bases removed from V and 3 bases from J, the gap between germline ends came to 8 bases. This CDR3 is 13 amino acids long. Germline CDR1 reads MDHEN; CDR2 reads SYDVKM. The CDR3 region is CASSLRGLYEQYF. CDR3 bases: TGTGCCAGCAGTTTACGGGGGCTCTACGAGCAGTACTTC.

A note on this clonotype: A read error may account for a junction end that differs from germline. The rearrangement links TRBV6-5 to TRBJ1-1, with D uncertain. The CDR3 runs to 13 residues. Germline-derived CDR1 and CDR2 are MNHEY and SVGAGI. CDR3 region: CASSNSVNTEAFF. The CDR3 DNA sequence: TGTGCCAGCAGTAACTCAGTGAACACTGAAGCTTTCTTT.